This entry describes one T cell receptor (beta chain). The germline V gene encodes CDR1 LGHDT and CDR2 YNNKEL (reference sequence). CDR3 size: 14 residues. The data derive from a study of blood T cell repertoires in COVID-19. Using immunoSEQ multiplex PCR, the repertoire was profiled, and TCRdb retains in-frame clones only, with some absent. The table shows about 380,000 clones, with more than 75% occurring only once. What was sequenced was PBMCs or T cells enriched from blood (not recorded which). The genes are TRBV3-1 (or the pseudogene TRBV3-2) and TRBJ2-1, with D unresolved. The clonotype originates from a man younger than 40 who had recovered from COVID-19. CDR3 residues: CAASNELSNNEQFF. The CDR3 nucleotides are TGTGCAGCGAGTAACGAACTCAGCAACAATGAGCAGTTCTTC.